The 26 T cell receptor beta chains listed next were all sequenced from one sample in a study of blood T cell repertoires in COVID-19. Using immunoSEQ multiplex PCR, the repertoire was profiled, and TCRdb retains in-frame clones only, with some absent. The data contain 350,000 to 450,000 clones, approximately 89% of them seen just once; the ten biggest clones take up around 1.5%. Source material: peripheral blood. The receptors come from a woman between 40 and 55 years old with COVID-19, enrolled during active disease.

CDR3 in DNA: TGTGCCAGCAGCCGGGGGGGCGGTAGGGAAAAACTGTTTTTT. Residues: CASSRGGGREKLFF. This sequence joins TRBV21-1 and TRBJ1-4. TRBV21-1 is a known pseudogene. The CDR3 covers 14 residues.

The chain employs TRBV21-1 and TRBJ1-5. TRBV21-1 is recorded as a pseudogene. This CDR3 comprises 17 residues. CDR3 protein: CASSKWRGNSPAQPQHF. The CDR3 nucleotides are TGTGCCAGCAGCAAATGGCGCGGGAATTCCCCAGCTCAGCCCCAGCATTTT.

The genes are TRBV4-1 and TRBJ1-3; D gene ambiguous. CDR3 size: 14 residues. Germline CDR1 reads MGHRA; CDR2 reads YSYEKL. Trimming stripped 0 bases from V and 10 bases from J, with 13 bases between. CDR3 coding DNA: TGCGCCAGCAGCCAAGATCCGGGGAGGCAAACCATATATTTT. Translation gives CASSQDPGRQTIYF.

The genes are TRBV5-6 and TRBJ2-7; weak D call: TRBD1 (6 bases). Trimming pared 3 bases from V and 0 bases from J, leaving 19 bases between. Germline CDR1 is SGHDT and CDR2 is YYEEEE. There are 17 residues in the CDR3. In DNA, the CDR3 is TGTGCCAGCAGCTCTGCAGTACGGGACACAAGCTCCTACGAGCAGTACTTC. Residues: CASSSAVRDTSSYEQYF.

The chain combines TRBV6-5 with TRBJ1-5, with 9 positions matching TRBD1. This CDR3 is 14 amino acids long. The V gene end was trimmed by 6 bases and the J gene end by 6 bases; junction bases not matched to a gene: 6. CDR1 is MNHEY and CDR2 is SVGAGI in the germline V gene. CDR3 residues: CASSRDRGSQPQHF. As DNA, the CDR3 is TGTGCCAGCAGCCGTGACAGGGGGAGTCAGCCCCAGCATTTT.

This sequence joins TRBV13 and TRBJ2-7; TRBD1 is a possible D gene (5 bases). The germline V and J ends were trimmed by 3 bases and 5 bases, with 11 bases remaining between them. Germline CDR1 is PRHDT and CDR2 is FYEKMQ (reference sequence). The CDR3 is 13 amino acids. DNA of the CDR3: TGTGCCAGCAGCTTGCGCAGGGTCCACGAGCAGTACTTC. This encodes CASSLRRVHEQYF. The variable domain in full, completed from reference TRBV13 and TRBJ2-7, reads AAGVIQSPRHLIKEKRETATLKCYPIPRHDTVYWYQQGPGQDPQFLISFYEKMQSDKGSIPDRFSAQQFSDYHSELNMSSLELGDSALYFCASSLRRVHEQYFGPGTRLTVT.

This chain links TRBV19 with TRBJ1-1, with unresolved D. The germline V gene encodes CDR1 LNHDA and CDR2 SQIVND (reference sequence). V was shortened by 5 bases and J by 1 base, with 11 bases between the two germline ends. This CDR3 contains 14 residues. The CDR3 DNA reads as TGTGCCAGTAGTCGTGCGGCTCCGAACACTGAAGCTTTCTTT. Protein product: CASSRAAPNTEAFF.

The chain is built from TRBV9 and TRBJ1-5; D may be TRBD1 (5 bases). The CDR3 sequence is 14 residues long. The germline V gene encodes CDR1 SGDLS and CDR2 YYNGEE. Trimming cost V 2 bases and J 6 bases, with 12 bases left between them. DNA of the CDR3: TGTGCCAGCAGCGTCGGGGGTGGGGTTCAGCCCCAGCATTTT. It is translated as CASSVGGGVQPQHF.

The V call is TRBV7-9, the J call TRBJ1-2; 7 positions match TRBD1. Germline V CDR1 and CDR2: SEHNR, FQNEAQ (reference sequence). The J segment lost 4 bases and the V segment lost 3 bases, leaving 5 bases of the junction unmatched. There are 14 residues in the CDR3. This CDR3 is CASSFGDSIYGYTF. The CDR3 DNA sequence: TGTGCCAGCAGCTTCGGGGACAGCATCTATGGCTACACCTTC.

This sequence joins TRBV2 and TRBJ1-5; D possibly corresponds to TRBD1 (6 bases). The V gene lost 5 bases and the J gene lost 4 bases, with 15 bases spanning the gap. This CDR3 region has 15 residues. Germline V gives CDR1 SNHLY, CDR2 FYNNEI. The CDR3 reads CASSTNDRLNQPQHF. The CDR3 DNA reads TGTGCCAGCAGTACCAACGACAGGTTAAATCAGCCCCAGCATTTT. Full variable domain (rest looked up from reference TRBV2 and TRBJ1-5): EPEVTQTPSHQVTQMGQEVILRCVPISNHLYFYWYRQILGQKVEFLVSFYNNEISEKSEIFDDQFSVERPDGSNFTLKIRSTKLEDSAMYFCASSTNDRLNQPQHFGDGTRLSIL.

V gene TRBV9 combines with J gene TRBJ1-6; 9 nucleotides agree with TRBD1. The CDR3 is 15 residues long. Germline V gene sequence: CDR1 SGDLS, CDR2 YYNGEE. V gave up 3 bases and J gave up 10 bases; unmatched junction bases: 8. In DNA form, the CDR3 reads TGTGCCAGCAGCGCACTACCGGGACAGGGCTCACCCCTCCACTTT. It specifies CASSALPGQGSPLHF.

The chain is built from TRBV6-5 and TRBJ1-1; TRBD1 is a possible D gene (6 bases). The CDR3 consists of 15 residues. V lost 8 bases, J lost 3 bases, and 19 bases lay in between. Germline loops: CDR1 MNHEY, CDR2 SVGAGI. The CDR3 coding sequence is TGTGCCAGCGCCATTCTAACTAACAGGGACACTGAAGCTTTCTTT. This codes for CASAILTNRDTEAFF.

The chain couples TRBV6-2 or TRBV6-3 to TRBJ1-5; 7 bases agree with TRBD1. Germline CDR1 is MNHEY and CDR2 is SVGEGT. After removal of 4 bases from V and 4 bases from J, the junction contained 7 bases not matched to a gene. CDR3 length: 15 amino acids. The CDR3 region has the DNA TGTGCCAGCAGTTCGAACAGGGGACGGAATCAGCCCCAGCATTTT. Translated, it gives CASSSNRGRNQPQHF.

The V gene is TRBV28, the J gene TRBJ2-7, with a weak D call TRBD1 (6 bases). The CDR3 is 14 amino acids. Trimming left V 3 bases short and J 2 bases short, with 11 bases between. In germline, CDR1 is MDHEN, CDR2 SYDVKM. The CDR3 here is CASSFITGTYEQYF. The DNA of the CDR3 is TGTGCCAGCAGTTTTATCACAGGGACCTACGAGCAGTACTTC.

This clone was counted a single time. The rearrangement uses TRBV28 and TRBJ2-5; weak D call: TRBD1 (6 bases). CDR3 length: 13 amino acids. The V end was cut by 8 bases, the J end by 8 bases, with 18 bases between. Germline assignment: CDR1 MDHEN and CDR2 SYDVKM. CDR3 residues: CASLRGGLGTQYF. Written as DNA, the CDR3 is TGTGCCAGCCTACGAGGGGGTTTAGGCACCCAGTACTTC.

J is TRBJ1-5 and V is TRBV9, with D perhaps TRBD1 (5 bases). Germline V gives CDR1 SGDLS, CDR2 YYNGEE. This CDR3 has 14 residues. The V end was cut by 2 bases, the J end by 5 bases, with 11 bases between. CDR3 nucleotides: TGTGCCAGCAGCGTTGCAGGGTTGGATCAGCCCCAGCATTTT. Translation gives CASSVAGLDQPQHF.

The V gene is TRBV11-1, the J gene TRBJ2-1, with D perhaps TRBD2 (6 bases). Trimming shortened V by 4 bases and J by 0 bases, and 10 bases separated the two germline ends. CDR1 and CDR2 (germline): SGHAT, FQDESV (reference sequence). CDR3 length equals 15 residues. The CDR3 DNA follows: TGTGCCAGCAGCTGGCGGGAAGACTCCTACAATGAGCAGTTCTTC. This translates into CASSWREDSYNEQFF.

The V call is TRBV7-9, the J call TRBJ1-6; 9 bases align to TRBD1. The germline V gene encodes CDR1 SEHNR and CDR2 FQNEAQ (reference sequence). CDR3 length: 14 amino acids. With V trimmed by 5 bases and J by 9 bases, 5 bases remained unmatched. The CDR3 coding sequence is TGTGCCAGCAGCCTGGGACAGGGAACTTCACCCCTCCACTTT. Protein: CASSLGQGTSPLHF.

This clone was counted a single time. The genes are TRBV27 and TRBJ2-7; 7 nucleotides agree with TRBD2. Germline loops: CDR1 MNHEY, CDR2 SMNVEV (reference sequence). The CDR3 spans 14 residues. After removal of 5 bases from V and 6 bases from J, the junction contained 10 bases not matched to a gene. CDR3 nucleotides: TGTGCCAGCAGTCTCGGGACTACCGGGGGCGAGCAGTACTTC. Protein: CASSLGTTGGEQYF.

V gene TRBV5-1 combines with J gene TRBJ2-7, with 8 bases identical to TRBD1. Germline values: CDR1 SGHRS, CDR2 YFSETQ. J gave up 2 bases and V 1 base, and 5 bases lay outside the gene matches. The CDR3 runs to 15 residues. Here the CDR3 DNA reads TGCGCCAGCAGCTTGTCTGGACAGGGACCCTACGAGCAGTACTTC. Residues: CASSLSGQGPYEQYF.

This chain connects TRBV24-1 to TRBJ1-3, with 9 bases fitting TRBD1. J gave up 1 base and V 3 bases, and 0 bases lay outside the gene matches. The CDR3 runs 15 residues. Germline CDR1 reads KGHDR; CDR2 reads SFDVKD. This CDR3 is CATSDGTGSGNTIYF. CDR3 in DNA: TGTGCCACCAGTGATGGGACAGGGTCTGGAAACACCATATATTTT.

Written as DNA, the CDR3 is TGTGCCAGCAATCAAGGGGTCTATGGCTACACCTTC. Amino acids: CASNQGVYGYTF. V is TRBV28 and J is TRBJ1-2; D is perhaps TRBD1 (5 bases). Germline CDR1 reads MDHEN; CDR2 reads SYDVKM. V lost 7 bases to trimming and J lost 4 bases, with 10 bases between them. The CDR3 has 12 residues.

This clone was counted once. CDR3 nucleotides: TGTGCCACCCCACCCCGGGCAGGGGGACGGGAGACCCAGTACTTC. Translation gives CATPPRAGGRETQYF. The V gene is TRBV28, the J gene TRBJ2-5; 7 nucleotides agree with TRBD1. Germline-derived CDR1 and CDR2 are MDHEN and SYDVKM. The CDR3 spans 15 residues. Trimming removed 10 bases from V and 5 bases from J; junction bases left unmatched: 16. The entire variable domain, with the rest obtained from reference TRBV28 and TRBJ2-5, is as follows: DVKVTQSSRYLVKRTGEKVFLECVQDMDHENMFWYRQDPGLGLRLIYFSYDVKMKEKGDIPEGYSVSREKKERFSLILESASTNQTSMYLCATPPRAGGRETQYFGPGTRLLVL.

V gene TRBV4-3 combines with J gene TRBJ1-1; 7 bases are a match to TRBD1. Germline V gene lookup returns CDR1 LGHNA and CDR2 YSLEER. The CDR3 runs 18 residues. The junction had 18 bases not matched to a gene; V was cut back by 4 bases and J by 4 bases. The chain's CDR3 is CASSPDLDHRGEGTEAFF. In nucleotides, the CDR3 is TGCGCCAGCAGCCCCGATTTAGACCACAGGGGCGAGGGCACTGAAGCTTTCTTT.

This clone was detected once. J is TRBJ2-7 and V is TRBV4-2; 9 nucleotides align to TRBD1. The germline CDR1 and CDR2 sequences are LGHNA and YNFKEQ. V trimming: 3 bases; J trimming: 2 bases; junction bases outside the gene matches: 8. This CDR3 contains 16 residues. The CDR3 region has the DNA TGTGCCAGCAGCCAGCAACAGGGGGCAGGCACCTACGAGCAGTACTTC. Protein product: CASSQQQGAGTYEQYF.

The rearrangement uses TRBV7-8 and TRBJ1-2; TRBD1 is a possible D gene (5 bases). The CDR3 consists of 14 residues. V was pared by 5 bases and J by 1 base, with 11 bases between. Germline lookup yields CDR1 SGHVS and CDR2 FQNEAQ. The CDR3 DNA is TGTGCCAGCAGCCCGGACACCTTTAACTATGGCTACACCTTC. It codes for CASSPDTFNYGYTF.